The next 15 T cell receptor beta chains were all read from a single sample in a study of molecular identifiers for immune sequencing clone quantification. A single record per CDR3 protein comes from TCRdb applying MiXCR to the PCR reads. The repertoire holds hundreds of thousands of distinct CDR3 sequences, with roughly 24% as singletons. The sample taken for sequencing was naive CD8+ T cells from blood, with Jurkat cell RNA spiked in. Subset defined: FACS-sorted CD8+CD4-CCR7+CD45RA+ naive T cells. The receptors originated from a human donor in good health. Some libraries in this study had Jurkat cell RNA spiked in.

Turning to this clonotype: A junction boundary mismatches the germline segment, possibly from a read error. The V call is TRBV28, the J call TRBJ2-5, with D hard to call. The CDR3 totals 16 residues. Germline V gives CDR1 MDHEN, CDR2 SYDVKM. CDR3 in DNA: TGTGCCGGCAGTTTAAGGGTTGGGCGGAGCCAAGAGACCCAGTACTTC. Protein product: CAGSLRVGRSQETQYF.

In nucleotides, the CDR3 is TGTGCCAGCAGTTCACCCCAGAGGCAGGGGCTGGCAGATACGCAGTATTTT. Its translation is CASSSPQRQGLADTQYF. The chain employs TRBV27 and TRBJ2-3; a possible D gene is TRBD1 (6 bases). The germline V and J ends were trimmed by 4 bases and 4 bases, with 21 bases remaining between them. CDR3 size: 17 residues. Per germline, CDR1 MNHEY and CDR2 SMNVEV (reference sequence).

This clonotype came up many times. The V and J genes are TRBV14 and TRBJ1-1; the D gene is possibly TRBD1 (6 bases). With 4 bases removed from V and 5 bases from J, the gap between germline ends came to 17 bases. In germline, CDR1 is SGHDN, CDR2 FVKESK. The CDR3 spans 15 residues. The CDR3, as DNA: TGTGCCAGCAGCCCGAAGGGACACTTAGGAACTGAAGCTTTCTTT. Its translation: CASSPKGHLGTEAFF.

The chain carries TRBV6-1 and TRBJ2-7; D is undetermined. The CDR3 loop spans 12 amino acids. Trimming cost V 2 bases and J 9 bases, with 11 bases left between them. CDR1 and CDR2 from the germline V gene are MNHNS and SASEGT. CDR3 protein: CASSEYSLWQYF. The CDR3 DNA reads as TGTGCCAGCAGTGAATACAGTCTATGGCAGTACTTC.

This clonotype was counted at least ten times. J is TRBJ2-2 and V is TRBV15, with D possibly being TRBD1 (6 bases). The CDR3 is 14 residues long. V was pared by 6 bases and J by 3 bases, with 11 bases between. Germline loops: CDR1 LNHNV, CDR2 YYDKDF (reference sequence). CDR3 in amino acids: CATSNPGDTGELFF. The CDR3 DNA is TGTGCCACCAGTAACCCAGGGGACACCGGGGAGCTGTTTTTT.

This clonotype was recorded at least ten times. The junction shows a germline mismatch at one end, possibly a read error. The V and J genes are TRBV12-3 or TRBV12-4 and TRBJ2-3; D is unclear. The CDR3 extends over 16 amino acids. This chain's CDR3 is CASSHTHGEITYTQYF. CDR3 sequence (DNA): TGTGCCAGCAGCCACACACATGGGGAAATCACATATACGCAGTATTTT.

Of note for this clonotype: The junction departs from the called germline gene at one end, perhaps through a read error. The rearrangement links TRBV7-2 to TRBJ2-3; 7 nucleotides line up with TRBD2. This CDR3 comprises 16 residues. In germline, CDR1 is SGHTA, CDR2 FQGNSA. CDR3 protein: CASSDGVQRGTDTRYF. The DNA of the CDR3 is TGTGCCAGCAGCGATGGTGTCCAGCGGGGCACAGATACGCGGTATTTT.

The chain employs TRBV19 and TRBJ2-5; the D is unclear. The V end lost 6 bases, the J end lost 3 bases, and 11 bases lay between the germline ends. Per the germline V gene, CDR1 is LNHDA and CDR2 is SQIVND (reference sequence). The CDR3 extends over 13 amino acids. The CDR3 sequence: CASSYHSEETQYF. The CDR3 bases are TGTGCCAGTAGCTACCACTCGGAAGAGACCCAGTACTTC.

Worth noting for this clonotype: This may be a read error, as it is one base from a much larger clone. The CDR3 sequence: CASSRDRGWPKAFF. CDR3 nucleotide sequence: TGTGCCAGCAGCCGTGACAGGGGCTGGCCTAAAGCTTTCTTT. This sequence joins TRBV7-9 and TRBJ1-1, with 8 bases identical to TRBD1. Germline-derived CDR1 and CDR2 are SEHNR and FQNEAQ (reference sequence). The CDR3 runs to 14 residues. V shed 5 bases, J shed 9 bases, and the junction held 11 bases outside the gene matches. The variable domain in full, with the rest retrieved from reference TRBV7-9 and TRBJ1-1, is DTGVSQNPRHKITKRGQNVTFRCDPISEHNRLYWYRQTLGQGPEFLTYFQNEAQLEKSRLLSDRFSAERPKGSFSTLEIQRTEQGDSAMYLCASSRDRGWPKAFFGQGTRLTVV.

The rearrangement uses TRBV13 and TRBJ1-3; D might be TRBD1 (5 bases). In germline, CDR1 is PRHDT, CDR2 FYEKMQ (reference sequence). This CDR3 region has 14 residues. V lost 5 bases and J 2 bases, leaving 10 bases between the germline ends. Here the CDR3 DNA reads TGTGCCAGCAGCCCGATGGGGGCTGGAAACACCATATATTTT. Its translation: CASSPMGAGNTIYF.

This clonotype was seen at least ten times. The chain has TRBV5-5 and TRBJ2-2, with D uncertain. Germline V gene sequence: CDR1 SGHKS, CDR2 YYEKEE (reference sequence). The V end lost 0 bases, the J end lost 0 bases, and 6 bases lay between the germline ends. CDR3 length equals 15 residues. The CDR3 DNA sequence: TGTGCCAGCAGCTTGGTTTTTTCGAACACCGGGGAGCTGTTTTTT. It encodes CASSLVFSNTGELFF. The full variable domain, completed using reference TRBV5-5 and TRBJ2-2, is DAGVTQSPTHLIKTRGQQVTLRCSPISGHKSVSWYQQVLGQGPQFIFQYYEKEERGRGNFPDRFSARQFPNYSSELNVNALLLGDSALYLCASSLVFSNTGELFFGEGSRLTVL.

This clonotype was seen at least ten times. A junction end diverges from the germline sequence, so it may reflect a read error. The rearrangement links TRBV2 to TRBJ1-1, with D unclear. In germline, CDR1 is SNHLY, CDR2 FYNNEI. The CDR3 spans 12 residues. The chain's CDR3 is CASSEWNAEAFF. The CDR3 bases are TGTGCCAGCAGTGAATGGAACGCTGAAGCTTTCTTT. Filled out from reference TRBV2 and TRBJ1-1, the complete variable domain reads EPEVTQTPSHQVTQMGQEVILRCVPISNHLYFYWYRQILGQKVEFLVSFYNNEISEKSEIFDDQFSVERPDGSNFTLKIRSTKLEDSAMYFCASSEWNAEAFFGQGTRLTVV.

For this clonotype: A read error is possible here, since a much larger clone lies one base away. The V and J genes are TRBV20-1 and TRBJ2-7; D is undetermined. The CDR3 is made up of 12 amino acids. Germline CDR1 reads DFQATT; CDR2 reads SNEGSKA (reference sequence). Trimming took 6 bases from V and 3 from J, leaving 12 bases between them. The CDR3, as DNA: TGCAGTGCGCCCGCGTGGAGCTACGAGCAGTACTTC. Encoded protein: CSAPAWSYEQYF.

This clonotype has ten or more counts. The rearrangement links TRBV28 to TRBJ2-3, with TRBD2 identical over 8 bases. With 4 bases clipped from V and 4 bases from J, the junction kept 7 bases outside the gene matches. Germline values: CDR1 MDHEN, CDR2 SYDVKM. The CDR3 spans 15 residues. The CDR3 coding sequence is TGTGCCAGCAGTTCGTTAGCGGGGCGGTCAGATACGCAGTATTTT. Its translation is CASSSLAGRSDTQYF.

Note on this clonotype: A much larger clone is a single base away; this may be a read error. This chain's CDR3 is CASREGWVYGYTF. Here the CDR3 DNA reads TGTGCCAGCAGAGAAGGTTGGGTCTATGGCTACACCTTC. The J gene is TRBJ1-2, the V gene TRBV6-1; D is undetermined. Germline V gives CDR1 MNHNS, CDR2 SASEGT. There are 13 residues in the CDR3.